The 16 T cell receptor beta chains listed next were all sequenced from one sample in a study of identical twins (dated by TCRdb to the mid-2010s). Library creation used 5' RACE. For sequencing, an Illumina HiSeq 2000 was employed. TCRdb passed the public sequencing reads through fastp at Q25 and MiXCR, retaining productive beta sequences. CDR3 protein duplicates are merged, each entry listing the most common genes and DNA. Present in this sample are about 1.7 million distinct CDR3 sequences, around 33% of which were seen just once. The ten most abundant clones make up about 0.3% of the sample. Sequenced sample: cord blood. Receptors were obtained from a newborn girl in good health.

This clonotype has a handful of counts. The chain combines TRBV6-1 with TRBJ2-4; perhaps D is TRBD1 or TRBD2 (6 bases each). The CDR3 is 16 amino acids. With 2 bases removed from V and 1 base from J, the gap between germline ends came to 12 bases. Germline V lookup: CDR1 MNHNS, CDR2 SASEGT. The CDR3 loop reads CASSEMGGRAKNIQYF. The CDR3 DNA reads as TGTGCCAGCAGTGAAATGGGGGGCAGGGCCAAAAACATTCAGTACTTC.

This chain joins TRBV15 and TRBJ2-2; possibly TRBD1 for D (6 bases). Trimming stripped 0 bases from V and 11 bases from J, with 10 bases between. CDR1 is LNHNV and CDR2 is YYDKDF in the germline V gene (reference sequence). The CDR3 length is 13 residues. CDR3 amino acids: CATSRDSGTELFF. The CDR3 region has the DNA TGTGCCACCAGCAGAGATTCCGGGACAGAGCTGTTTTTT.

This chain connects TRBV2 to TRBJ2-5; 7 nucleotides match TRBD2. The CDR3 is made up of 15 amino acids. J lost 4 bases, V lost 7 bases, and 12 bases had no gene match. From germline, CDR1 is SNHLY and CDR2 FYNNEI. The CDR3 spells CASNPSGSQTETQYF. The CDR3 DNA is TGTGCCAGCAATCCTAGCGGTTCCCAAACAGAGACCCAGTACTTC.

The chain couples TRBV3-1 to TRBJ1-1; D is uncertain. Germline lookup yields CDR1 LGHDT and CDR2 YNNKEL (reference sequence). V gave up 3 bases and J gave up 6 bases, with 14 bases separating them. This CDR3 contains 14 residues. The CDR3 DNA follows: TGTGCCAGCAGCCAGGTAAATAGAAAGGCTGAAGCTTTCTTT. Encoded protein: CASSQVNRKAEAFF. The entire variable domain, with the rest obtained from reference TRBV3-1 and TRBJ1-1, is as follows: DTAVSQTPKYLVTQMGNDKSIKCEQNLGHDTMYWYKQDSKKFLKIMFSYNNKELIINETVPNRFSPKSPDKAHLNLHINSLELGDSAVYFCASSQVNRKAEAFFGQGTRLTVV.

The genes are TRBV30 and TRBJ2-4; D remains unclear. CDR1 is GTSNPN, CDR2 SVGIG, per germline (reference sequence). The V and J ends lost 5 bases and 0 bases respectively, with 8 bases between them. This CDR3 has 13 amino acids. CDR3 nucleotide sequence: TGTGCCTGGGGTTTGCTAGCCAAAAACATTCAGTACTTC. This codes for CAWGLLAKNIQYF. Variable domain in full (rest from reference TRBV30 and TRBJ2-4): SQTIHQWPATLVQPVGSPLSLECTVEGTSNPNLYWYRQAAGRGLQLLFYSVGIGQISSEVPQNLSASRPQDRQFILSSKKLLLSDSGFYLCAWGLLAKNIQYFGAGTRLSVL.

The rearrangement links TRBV3-1 to TRBJ2-7; D is possibly TRBD2 (5 bases). V dropped 4 bases and J dropped 5 bases, with 15 bases sitting between them. The CDR3 loop spans 14 amino acids. Germline CDR1 is LGHDT and CDR2 is YNNKEL (reference sequence). CDR3 residues: CASSPASGSNEQYF. The CDR3 nucleotides read TGTGCCAGCAGCCCTGCCAGCGGTAGCAACGAGCAGTACTTC.

The chain joins TRBV3-1 to TRBJ2-3; 11 bases are a match to TRBD2. The germline V gene encodes CDR1 LGHDT and CDR2 YNNKEL (reference sequence). The CDR3 is 17 residues long. Unmatched junction bases numbered 7, after V lost 1 base and J lost 4 bases. The CDR3 spells CASSQGLLAGGADTQYF. The CDR3, as DNA: TGTGCCAGCAGCCAAGGTCTGCTAGCGGGAGGAGCAGATACGCAGTATTTT.

The chain has TRBV6-1 and TRBJ1-4; 9 nucleotides match TRBD1. The CDR3 is made up of 14 amino acids. V lost 8 bases to trimming and J lost 5 bases; unmatched junction nucleotides: 6. Germline V gives CDR1 MNHNS, CDR2 SASEGT. The CDR3 reads CASGTGTGNEKLFF. DNA of the CDR3: TGTGCCAGCGGAACCGGGACAGGGAATGAAAAACTGTTTTTT.

The rearrangement links TRBV19 to TRBJ1-1; D is possibly TRBD1 (6 bases). Per the germline V gene, CDR1 is LNHDA and CDR2 is SQIVND (reference sequence). The CDR3 runs to 15 residues. The V gene lost 3 bases and the J gene lost 0 bases, with 11 bases spanning the gap. The CDR3 bases are TGTGCCAGTAGTATGCAGGGGACTATGAACACTGAAGCTTTCTTT. It is translated as CASSMQGTMNTEAFF.

J is TRBJ2-2 and V is TRBV5-1, with D uncertain. The CDR3 runs to 14 residues. Trimming shortened V by 2 bases and J by 4 bases, and 9 bases separated the two germline ends. Germline V gene sequence: CDR1 SGHRS, CDR2 YFSETQ. The DNA for the CDR3 is TGCGCCAGCAGCTTATCAGTATTCACCGGGGAGCTGTTTTTT. Encoded protein: CASSLSVFTGELFF.

This clonotype has a count of ten or more. A junction end diverges from the germline sequence, so it may reflect a read error. This chain joins TRBV5-1 and TRBJ1-2; D ambiguous. The CDR3 spans 13 residues. Germline assignment: CDR1 SGHRS and CDR2 YFSETQ. The CDR3 loop reads CASSLRADYGYTF. The CDR3 coding sequence is TGTGCCAGCAGTTTAAGGGCGGACTATGGCTACACCTTC.

The chain uses TRBV7-8 and TRBJ2-1; D tentatively reads TRBD1 or TRBD2 (5 bases each). The CDR3 contains 15 residues. V lost 3 bases to trimming and J lost 3 bases, with 12 bases between them. The germline V gene has CDR1 SGHVS and CDR2 FQNEAQ. The chain's CDR3 is CASSFRDGNYNEQFF. The CDR3 coding sequence is TGTGCCAGCAGCTTTCGGGACGGTAACTACAATGAGCAGTTCTTC.

This chain uses TRBV29-1 with TRBJ1-2; a weak D match, TRBD1 (6 bases). Germline V gene sequence: CDR1 SQVTM, CDR2 ANQGSEA. V was shortened by 0 bases and J by 4 bases, with 15 bases between the two germline ends. The CDR3 length is 15 residues. The CDR3 loop reads CSVEDSEGVAYGYTF. As DNA, the CDR3 is TGCAGCGTTGAAGACAGTGAGGGGGTAGCCTATGGCTACACCTTC.

As DNA, the CDR3 is TGCAGCGTCTACTCAAACCCGCGAAGCTCCTACAATGAGCAGTTCTTC. Protein: CSVYSNPRSSYNEQFF. The chain is built from TRBV29-1 and TRBJ2-1; D remains unclear. The CDR3 totals 16 residues. Germline loops: CDR1 SQVTM, CDR2 ANQGSEA. V lost 6 bases, J lost 0 bases, and 18 bases lay in between.

The genes are TRBV20-1 and TRBJ1-5; 8 positions match TRBD1. The CDR3 consists of 15 residues. V dropped 4 bases and J dropped 0; count of bases not matched to a gene: 5. Germline assignment: CDR1 DFQATT and CDR2 SNEGSKA (reference sequence). The CDR3 DNA sequence: TGCAGTGCTAAAGGACAGGGATATAGCAATCAGCCCCAGCATTTT. It encodes CSAKGQGYSNQPQHF.

This clonotype has more than one count but fewer than ten. The V call is TRBV27, the J call TRBJ1-4; 7 bases are a match to TRBD1. Trimming cost V 7 bases and J 10 bases; bases outside gene matches: 12. The germline CDR1 and CDR2 sequences are MNHEY and SMNVEV (reference sequence). There are 14 residues in the CDR3. CDR3 sequence reads: CASTTGQIRGKLFF. DNA of the CDR3: TGTGCCAGCACCACGGGACAGATAAGGGGAAAACTGTTTTTT. The whole variable domain, filled in from reference TRBV27 and TRBJ1-4, reads EAQVTQNPRYLITVTGKKLTVTCSQNMNHEYMSWYRQDPGLGLRQIYYSMNVEVTDKGDVPEGYKVSRKEKRNFPLILESPSPNQTSLYFCASTTGQIRGKLFFGSGTQLSVL.